This passage covers 8 T cell receptor beta chains from one sample sequenced in a study of beta chain bispecific antibodies for T cell cancers. Overall study results and limits: The leukemia cells, rather than normal T cells, gave most of the targeted TRBV signal. The TRBV12-3 share of total TRBV signal fell approximately 99% after anti-TRBV12 rather than anti-CD19 exposure.

Expansion lasted approximately three days, with either anti-CD3 antibody OKT3 or CD3/CD28 beads. These receptors have no identified antigens. Each CDR3 protein gets one entry after TCRdb re-called the 5' RACE reads with MiXCR. The sample contains more than 20,000 distinct CDR3 sequences, approximately 1.9% of which appear only once. The sample was healthy donor T cells cultured with leukemia cells, taken from a culture containing a bispecific antibody targeting TCR Vbeta12. These receptors were collected from a human donor in good health. Some clones in this sample may be carry-over from other donors' samples.

This clonotype was recorded at least ten times. V usage is TRBV7-3 and J usage is TRBJ1-1; D may be TRBD1 (5 bases). Per the germline V gene, CDR1 is SGHTA and CDR2 is FQGTGA. V lost 4 bases to trimming and J lost 5 bases, with 11 bases between them. There are 13 residues in the CDR3. CDR3 bases: TGTGCCAGCAGCTATACTCAGGGTACTGAAGCTTTCTTT. Protein sequence: CASSYTQGTEAFF.

This clonotype was counted many times. This chain connects TRBV9 to TRBJ1-4, with D unresolved. The V end was cut by 1 base, the J end by 6 bases, with 13 bases between. The CDR3 totals 15 residues. Germline-derived CDR1 and CDR2 are SGDLS and YYNGEE. The CDR3 DNA follows: TGTGCCAGCAGCGTATCGAACAGTAACTATGAAAAACTGTTTTTT. Translating gives CASSVSNSNYEKLFF.

This clonotype was seen repeatedly, ten times or more. The rearrangement joins TRBV4-2 to TRBJ2-3; D possibly uses TRBD1 or TRBD2 (5 bases each). The CDR3 has 16 amino acids. Trimming took off 1 base at V and 2 bases at J, with 13 bases between the two ends. CDR1 LGHNA and CDR2 YNFKEQ come from the germline V gene. The CDR3 DNA sequence: TGTGCCAGCAGCCAAGTAGAGGGGCGAATCACAGATACGCAGTATTTT. Protein: CASSQVEGRITDTQYF.

There are many counts of this clonotype. V usage is TRBV28 and J usage is TRBJ2-7; maybe TRBD1 (5 bases). CDR3 length equals 14 residues. Trimming took off 3 bases at V and 2 bases at J, with 11 bases between the two ends. Germline-derived CDR1 and CDR2 are MDHEN and SYDVKM. CDR3 sequence (DNA): TGTGCCAGCAGTTTCCGACAGAAAACCTACGAGCAGTACTTC. This codes for CASSFRQKTYEQYF. Full variable domain (missing parts from reference TRBV28 and TRBJ2-7): DVKVTQSSRYLVKRTGEKVFLECVQDMDHENMFWYRQDPGLGLRLIYFSYDVKMKEKGDIPEGYSVSREKKERFSLILESASTNQTSMYLCASSFRQKTYEQYFGPGTRLTVT.

This clonotype is labeled as medium-sized (0.01 to 0.1%). This sequence joins TRBV5-1 and TRBJ1-4; no clear D gene. This CDR3 spans 14 amino acids. V gave up 7 bases and J gave up 0 bases, with 10 bases separating them. The V gene's germline CDR1 is SGHRS and CDR2 YFSETQ. The CDR3 region is CASAEDATNEKLFF. As DNA, the CDR3 is TGCGCCAGCGCCGAAGACGCAACTAATGAAAAACTGTTTTTT. The full variable domain, with the rest looked up from reference TRBV5-1 and TRBJ1-4, is KAGVTQTPRYLIKTRGQQVTLSCSPISGHRSVSWYQQTPGQGLQFLFEYFSETQRNKGNFPGRFSGRQFSNSRSEMNVSTLELGDSALYLCASAEDATNEKLFFGSGTQLSVL.

This clonotype has at least ten counts. This rearrangement joins TRBV7-2 to TRBJ2-3; 8 bases match TRBD2. This CDR3 region has 15 residues. V was pared by 1 base and J by 4 bases, with 4 bases of the junction left unmatched. Germline V gene data show CDR1 as SGHTA and CDR2 as FQGNSA. CDR3 in DNA: TGTGCCAGCAGCTTAGGAGCGGGGGTGGCAGATACGCAGTATTTT. Its translation is CASSLGAGVADTQYF. Looking up the rest from reference TRBV7-2 and TRBJ2-3 gives the full variable domain: GAGVSQSPSNKVTEKGKDVELRCDPISGHTALYWYRQSLGQGLEFLIYFQGNSAPDKSGLPSDRFSAERTGGSVSTLTIQRTQQEDSAVYLCASSLGAGVADTQYFGPGTRLTVL.

This clonotype is labeled as medium-sized. V is TRBV5-1 and J is TRBJ2-5; no clear D. The ends were cut back, 3 bases at V and 10 bases at J, with 10 bases in the middle. The CDR3 is made up of 11 amino acids. From germline, CDR1 is SGHRS and CDR2 YFSETQ. The CDR3 DNA sequence: TGCGCCAGCAGCTCGCTTGGGATCCAGTACTTC. It translates to CASSSLGIQYF.

This clonotype was counted many times. This chain joins TRBV29-1 and TRBJ1-1, with no clear D. From germline, CDR1 is SQVTM and CDR2 ANQGSEA. Trimming took off 0 bases at V and 6 bases at J, with 2 bases between the two ends. The CDR3 is made up of 10 amino acids. CDR3: CSVEDPEAFF. CDR3 DNA: TGCAGCGTTGAAGATCCTGAAGCTTTCTTT. Based on the CDR3 plus reference TRBV29-1 and TRBJ1-1, the full variable domain is SAVISQKPSRDICQRGTSLTIQCQVDSQVTMMFWYRQQPGQSLTLIATANQGSEATYESGFVIDKFPISRPNLTFSTLTVSNMSPEDSSIYLCSVEDPEAFFGQGTRLTVV.